This T cell receptor (beta chain) was sequenced for a study of shared clonotypes between healthy human individuals. Overall study: A couple of women and three men aged 18 to 49 served as donors.

All the donors were Caucasian adults who lived in Nashville, Tennessee. A note on this clone: Its antigen remains unidentified.

V was clipped by 7 bases and J by 3 bases, with 13 bases between them. The CDR3 totals 14 residues. CDR1 and CDR2 from the germline V gene are MNHNY and SVGAGI (reference sequence). Only in-frame clones appear in the TCRdb table, and some are missing; sequencing was by immunoSEQ multiplex PCR. The table shows roughly 2.4 million clones, with almost 96% occurring only once. Study results and caveats: Lower generation probabilities were found for non-shared clonotypes than for those shared by all four donors.

The sequencing sample was made of naive CD4+ T cells sorted from blood. The sample's subset: CD45RA+ positively selected. This receptor was taken from a man aged 18 to 30 in good health. The V gene is TRBV6-6, the J gene TRBJ2-1; D is unclear. The CDR3 spells CASIPPGGYNEQFF. The CDR3 DNA reads TGTGCCAGCATTCCCCCGGGTGGCTACAATGAGCAGTTCTTC.